The 30 T cell receptor beta chains below all came from one sample that was sequenced in a study of tumor T cells in aggressive B-cell lymphoma. Sequenced by immunoSEQ multiplex PCR; TCRdb stores in-frame clones only, minus some. Of roughly 2,800 clones in the sample, approximately 91% were seen once. Sequencing was performed on tumor tissue. These TCRs come from an adult with diffuse large B cell lymphoma.

The chain joins TRBV5-1 to TRBJ1-1; the D gene is possibly TRBD1 (5 bases). The germline V gene encodes CDR1 SGHRS and CDR2 YFSETQ. The CDR3 is 13 residues long. V was shortened by 4 bases and J by 3 bases, with 10 bases between the two germline ends. The DNA of the CDR3 is TGCGCCAGCAGCATGACAGTTTACACTGAAGCTTTCTTT. This encodes CASSMTVYTEAFF.

J is TRBJ2-3 and V is TRBV18; D uncertain. The ends were cut back, 2 bases at V and 1 base at J, with 7 bases in the middle. This CDR3 has 14 residues. Germline assignment: CDR1 KGHSH and CDR2 LQKENI. CDR3 coding DNA: TGTGCCAGCTCACCAACTACGCGCACAGATACGCAGTATTTT. Encoded protein: CASSPTTRTDTQYF.

This chain links TRBV5-6 with TRBJ2-7; 8 bases are a match to TRBD1. Trimming at V came to 1 base and at J to 4 bases, leaving 7 bases not matched to a gene. CDR1 and CDR2 (germline): SGHDT, YYEEEE. This CDR3 comprises 15 residues. CDR3 DNA sequence: TGTGCCAGCAGCTTGAGAGTGACAGGGGCATACGAGCAGTACTTC. It yields the protein CASSLRVTGAYEQYF.

The CDR3 DNA reads TGCACCAGCAGCCAAGATTTTTCCGCGGTAGATACGCAGTATTTT. It specifies CTSSQDFSAVDTQYF. The chain joins TRBV1 to TRBJ2-3; the table assigns TRBD2, which was not confirmed against the DNA. TRBV1 is annotated as a pseudogene. CDR3 length: 15 residues.

Written as DNA, the CDR3 is TGTGCCTGGACTCGACAGGGGGGCTACACCTTC. Translating gives CAWTRQGGYTF. J is TRBJ1-2 and V is TRBV30; TRBD1 matches at 8 bases. The length of the CDR3 is 11 residues. Losses at the gene ends were 4 bases for V and 8 bases for J; bases not matched to a gene: 3. Germline loops: CDR1 GTSNPN, CDR2 SVGIG (reference sequence).

The rearrangement joins TRBV5-6 to TRBJ2-6, with 7 bases lining up with TRBD2. Losses at the gene ends were 5 bases for V and 1 base for J; bases not matched to a gene: 9. Per germline, CDR1 SGHDT and CDR2 YYEEEE. The CDR3 covers 17 residues. CDR3 in amino acids: CASRGGSVISGANVLTF. CDR3 DNA sequence: TGTGCCAGCAGGGGGGGGTCAGTAATATCTGGGGCCAACGTCCTGACTTTC.

J is TRBJ1-6 and V is TRBV6-5, with 7 bases fitting TRBD1. The junction had 5 bases not matched to a gene; V was cut back by 5 bases and J by 10 bases. CDR3 length: 13 amino acids. In germline, CDR1 is MNHEY, CDR2 SVGAGI. In DNA, the CDR3 is TGTGCCAGCAGTCGACAGGGTAACTCACCCCTCCACTTT. This codes for CASSRQGNSPLHF.

This chain uses TRBV5-1 with TRBJ2-1, with 14 bases matching TRBD2. The CDR3 is 18 residues long. Losses at the gene ends were 3 bases for V and 0 bases for J; bases not matched to a gene: 5. The germline V gene has CDR1 SGHRS and CDR2 YFSETQ. The CDR3 DNA is TGCGCCAGCAGCTCGGGGACTAGCGGGGGCCGCTCCTACAATGAGCAGTTCTTC. It is translated as CASSSGTSGGRSYNEQFF. Based on the CDR3 plus reference TRBV5-1 and TRBJ2-1, the full variable domain is KAGVTQTPRYLIKTRGQQVTLSCSPISGHRSVSWYQQTPGQGLQFLFEYFSETQRNKGNFPGRFSGRQFSNSRSEMNVSTLELGDSALYLCASSSGTSGGRSYNEQFFGPGTRLTVL.

The chain joins TRBV7-9 to TRBJ1-2; possibly TRBD1 for D (6 bases). The germline V and J ends were trimmed by 4 bases and 7 bases, with 10 bases remaining between them. CDR3 length: 12 residues. Germline V gene sequence: CDR1 SEHNR, CDR2 FQNEAQ (reference sequence). The CDR3 DNA follows: TGTGCCAGCAGCTCAGGGGTAGGTGGCTACACCTTC. Translation gives CASSSGVGGYTF.

On this clone itself: A read error may produce the germline difference seen at one junction end. The chain couples TRBV18 to TRBJ2-1; possible D gene TRBD1, 6 bases. There are 14 residues in the CDR3. Per germline, CDR1 KGHSH and CDR2 LQKENI. Written as DNA, the CDR3 is TGTGCCAGCTCACCACTCCAACAGGGAGAAATTGGTCTCTTC. Encoded protein: CASSPLQQGEIGLF.

V gene TRBV30 combines with J gene TRBJ1-6; 9 nucleotides line up with TRBD1. Germline values: CDR1 GTSNPN, CDR2 SVGIG (reference sequence). The CDR3 consists of 12 residues. Unmatched junction bases numbered 2, after V lost 7 bases and J lost 7 bases. The CDR3 reads CALGTGNSPLHF. Written as DNA, the CDR3 is TGTGCCTTAGGGACAGGGAATTCACCCCTCCACTTT.

This chain connects TRBV6-5 to TRBJ1-2; 10 nucleotides align to TRBD1. Germline V gives CDR1 MNHEY, CDR2 SVGAGI. There are 14 residues in the CDR3. Trimming took 4 bases from V and 4 from J; bases not matched to a gene: 3. The CDR3 reads CASSFRTGGYGYTF. For the CDR3, the DNA is TGTGCCAGCAGTTTCCGGACAGGGGGCTATGGCTACACCTTC.

The CDR3 DNA reads TGTGCCAGCAGCCCTACCCAACTAGTTCTGTATTTT. Its translation is CASSPTQLVLYF. The rearrangement links TRBV14 to TRBJ2-3; D possibly corresponds to TRBD2 (5 bases). With 4 bases removed from V and 14 bases from J, the gap between germline ends came to 16 bases. Germline assignment: CDR1 SGHDN and CDR2 FVKESK. This CDR3 region has 12 residues. Complete variable domain (other parts from reference TRBV14 and TRBJ2-3): EAGVTQFPSHSVIEKGQTVTLRCDPISGHDNLYWYRRVMGKEIKFLLHFVKESKQDESGMPNNRFLAERTGGTYSTLKVQPAELEDSGVYFCASSPTQLVLYFGPGTRLTVL.

This chain uses TRBV7-8 with TRBJ1-1; TRBD1 matches at 11 bases. CDR3 length equals 16 residues. J gave up 5 bases and V 5 bases, and 10 bases lay outside the gene matches. Germline V gene sequence: CDR1 SGHVS, CDR2 FQNEAQ. CDR3 DNA sequence: TGTGCCAGCAGCCTAAGCCGGGACAGGGGGTCGACTGAAGCTTTCTTT. Its protein product is CASSLSRDRGSTEAFF. Looking up the rest from reference TRBV7-8 and TRBJ1-1 gives the full variable domain: GAGVSQSPRYKVAKRGQDVALRCDPISGHVSLFWYQQALGQGPEFLTYFQNEAQLDKSGLPSDRFFAERPEGSVSTLKIQRTQQEDSAVYLCASSLSRDRGSTEAFFGQGTRLTVV.

Comment on this clone: The sample contains more than one DNA sequence encoding this CDR3. The rearrangement joins TRBV18 to TRBJ2-3; TRBD2 matches at 8 bases. The trim removed 3 bases at V and 6 bases at J, leaving 23 bases unmatched. This CDR3 is 20 amino acids long. In germline, CDR1 is KGHSH, CDR2 LQKENI. CDR3 sequence: CASSPLHGVQRGKKGDTQYF. In DNA form, the CDR3 reads TGTGCCAGCTCACCGCTTCATGGGGTCCAGCGGGGGAAGAAAGGGGATACGCAGTATTTT.

CDR3 coding DNA: TGTGCCAGCAGGAGGAGGGAGCTCTCTGGAAACACCATATATTTT. Translating it yields CASRRRELSGNTIYF. The chain links TRBV28 to TRBJ1-3; D is unclear. The V gene lost 6 bases and the J gene lost 0 bases, with 12 bases spanning the gap. From germline, CDR1 is MDHEN and CDR2 SYDVKM. CDR3 length: 15 residues. Complete variable domain (other parts from reference TRBV28 and TRBJ1-3): DVKVTQSSRYLVKRTGEKVFLECVQDMDHENMFWYRQDPGLGLRLIYFSYDVKMKEKGDIPEGYSVSREKKERFSLILESASTNQTSMYLCASRRRELSGNTIYFGEGSWLTVV.

The J gene is TRBJ2-2, the V gene TRBV5-4, with a possible D match to TRBD2 (6 bases). V was trimmed by 4 bases and J by 6 bases, leaving 19 bases between them. This CDR3 contains 16 residues. The germline V gene encodes CDR1 SGHNT and CDR2 YYREEE (reference sequence). CDR3 residues: CASSRGRSWEAGELFF. CDR3 nucleotides: TGTGCCAGCAGCCGTGGCCGAAGTTGGGAGGCCGGGGAGCTGTTTTTT.

The V and J genes are TRBV18 and TRBJ2-2; D ambiguous. This CDR3 is built from 14 residues. Trimming took off 0 bases at V and 1 base at J, with 3 bases between the two ends. The germline V gene encodes CDR1 KGHSH and CDR2 LQKENI. Here the CDR3 DNA reads TGTGCCAGCTCACCACCCAAGAACACCGGGGAGCTGTTTTTT. Translated, it gives CASSPPKNTGELFF.

The V and J genes are TRBV18 and TRBJ2-7; 8 bases line up with TRBD2. Losses at the gene ends were 1 base for V and 5 bases for J; bases not matched to a gene: 7. From germline, CDR1 is KGHSH and CDR2 LQKENI. The CDR3 spans 15 residues. The DNA of the CDR3 is TGTGCCAGCTCACCACTTAATAGCGGGGCCGACGAGCAGTACTTC. This gives the protein CASSPLNSGADEQYF.

This chain links TRBV5-1 with TRBJ2-5, with a tentative D call TRBD1 (5 bases). Gene TRBJ2-7 matches the end of the DNA better, so the J call may be wrong. CDR3 length equals 12 residues. Germline CDR1 and CDR2: SGHRS and YFSETQ. In DNA, the CDR3 is TGCGCCAGCAGCCCTAGGGGTTACGAGCAGTACTTC. As protein: CASSPRGYEQYF.

The V and J genes are TRBV7-2 and TRBJ1-2; 9 bases are shared with TRBD1. The CDR3 consists of 14 residues. Losses at the gene ends were 6 bases for V and 5 bases for J; bases not matched to a gene: 7. CDR1 is SGHTA, CDR2 FQGNSA, per germline. CDR3 sequence: CASRGGQGRYGYTF. As DNA, the CDR3 is TGTGCCAGCAGAGGGGGACAGGGTCGGTATGGCTACACCTTC.

This chain links TRBV6-5 with TRBJ1-5; TRBD1 matches at 8 bases. V gave up 6 bases and J gave up 4 bases; unmatched junction bases: 5. Germline V lookup: CDR1 MNHEY, CDR2 SVGAGI. The CDR3 has 14 amino acids. CDR3 DNA: TGTGCCAGCAGAAGGACAGGGAATAATCAGCCCCAGCATTTT. Its protein product is CASRRTGNNQPQHF.

This rearrangement joins TRBV15 to TRBJ1-4; 7 bases line up with TRBD1. This CDR3 has 18 amino acids. With V trimmed by 5 bases and J by 4 bases, 16 bases remained unmatched. Germline CDR1 LNHNV, CDR2 YYDKDF (reference sequence). The CDR3 spells CATSGTGTAPWGNEKLFF. CDR3 DNA sequence: TGTGCCACCAGCGGAACCGGGACAGCACCTTGGGGTAATGAAAAACTGTTTTTT.

V is TRBV6-5 and J is TRBJ2-1; TRBD1 matches 7 bases. Germline CDR1 reads MNHEY; CDR2 reads SVGAGI. With V trimmed by 7 bases and J by 7 bases, 1 base remained unmatched. The CDR3 extends over 11 amino acids. The CDR3 region is CASTRGNEQFF. CDR3 in DNA: TGTGCCAGCACCAGGGGGAATGAGCAGTTCTTC.

In DNA, the CDR3 is TGCGCCAGCAGAGGGACTTTCACAGATACGCAGTATTTT. It codes for CASRGTFTDTQYF. The chain combines TRBV5-1 with TRBJ2-3; D is perhaps TRBD2 (6 bases). Deletions cut 5 bases from V and 2 bases from J, with 9 bases between. The CDR3 has 13 amino acids. CDR1 is SGHRS and CDR2 is YFSETQ in the germline V gene.

In its sample, this clone was seen once. V and J are TRBV18 and TRBJ1-1; D gene uncertain. The germline gives CDR1 KGHSH, CDR2 LQKENI. V was pared by 3 bases and J by 3 bases, with 8 bases between. The CDR3 runs 13 residues. CDR3 coding DNA: TGTGCCAGCTCACCCCGAACGGACACTGAAGCTTTCTTT. Amino acid sequence: CASSPRTDTEAFF.

This clone has only one observation. V is TRBV30 and J is TRBJ1-6, with D tentatively TRBD1 (5 bases). Germline V CDR1 and CDR2: GTSNPN, SVGIG (reference sequence). The V end lost 2 bases, the J end lost 19 bases, and 18 bases lay between the germline ends. There are 12 residues in the CDR3. The CDR3: CAWSTSGPMRHF. The CDR3 DNA reads as TGTGCCTGGAGTACCTCAGGGCCGATGAGGCACTTT.

The chain combines TRBV9 with TRBJ2-3; D remains unclear. The CDR3 loop spans 14 amino acids. Germline V gene sequence: CDR1 SGDLS, CDR2 YYNGEE. The ends were cut back, 0 bases at V and 1 base at J, with 6 bases in the middle. CDR3 loop: CASSVELGTDTQYF. For the CDR3, the DNA is TGTGCCAGCAGCGTAGAGCTGGGCACAGATACGCAGTATTTT.

The rearrangement links TRBV18 to TRBJ2-5, with TRBD2 matching 9 bases. V lost 3 bases to trimming and J lost 4 bases; unmatched junction nucleotides: 9. The CDR3 extends over 16 amino acids. Germline V gives CDR1 KGHSH, CDR2 LQKENI. The CDR3 DNA reads as TGTGCCAGCTCACCCCTCTCGGGCGGGGGGGCAGAGACCCAGTACTTC. Translating gives CASSPLSGGGAETQYF.

This chain joins TRBV4-2 and TRBJ2-2, with D possibly being TRBD2 (5 bases). The germline V gene has CDR1 LGHNA and CDR2 YNFKEQ. The ends were cut back, 1 base at V and 6 bases at J, with 9 bases in the middle. The CDR3 has 14 amino acids. CDR3 bases: TGTGCCAGCAGCCAAGTCGGGGAAGCCGGGGAGCTGTTTTTT. It codes for CASSQVGEAGELFF.